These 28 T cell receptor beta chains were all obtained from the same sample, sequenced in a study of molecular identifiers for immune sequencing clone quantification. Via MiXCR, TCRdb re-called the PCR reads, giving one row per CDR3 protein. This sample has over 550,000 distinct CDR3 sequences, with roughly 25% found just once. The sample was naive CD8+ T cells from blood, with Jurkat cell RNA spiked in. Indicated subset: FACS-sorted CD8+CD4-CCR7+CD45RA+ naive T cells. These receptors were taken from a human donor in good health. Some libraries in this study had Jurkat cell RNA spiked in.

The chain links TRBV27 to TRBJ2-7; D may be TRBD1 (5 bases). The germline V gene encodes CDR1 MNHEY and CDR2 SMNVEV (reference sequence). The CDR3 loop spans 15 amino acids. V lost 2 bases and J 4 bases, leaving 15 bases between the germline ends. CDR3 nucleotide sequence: TGTGCCAGCAGTTTAGGGGTGGCGACAGCTTACGAGCAGTACTTC. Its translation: CASSLGVATAYEQYF.

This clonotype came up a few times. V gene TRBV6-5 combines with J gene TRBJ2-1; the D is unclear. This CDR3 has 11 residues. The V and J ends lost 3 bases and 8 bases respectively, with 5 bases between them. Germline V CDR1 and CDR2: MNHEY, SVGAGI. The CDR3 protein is CASSYEDEQFF. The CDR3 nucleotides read TGTGCCAGCAGTTATGAGGATGAGCAGTTCTTC.

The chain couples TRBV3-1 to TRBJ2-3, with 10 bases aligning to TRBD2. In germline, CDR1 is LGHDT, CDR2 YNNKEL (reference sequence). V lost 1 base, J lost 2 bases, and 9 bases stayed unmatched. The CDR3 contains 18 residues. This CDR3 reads CASSQAGPSGRVTDTQYF. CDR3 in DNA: TGTGCCAGCAGCCAAGCAGGTCCTAGCGGGAGAGTCACAGATACGCAGTATTTT.

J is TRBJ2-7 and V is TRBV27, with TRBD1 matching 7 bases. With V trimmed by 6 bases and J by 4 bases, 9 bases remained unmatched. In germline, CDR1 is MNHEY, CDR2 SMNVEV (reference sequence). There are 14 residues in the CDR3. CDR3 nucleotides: TGTGCCAGCAGCTACAGGGGAAACGGGTACGAGCAGTACTTC. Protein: CASSYRGNGYEQYF.

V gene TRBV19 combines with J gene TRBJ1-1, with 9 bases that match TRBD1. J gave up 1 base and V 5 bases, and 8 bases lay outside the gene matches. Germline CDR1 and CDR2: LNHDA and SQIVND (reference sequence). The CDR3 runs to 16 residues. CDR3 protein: CASSLWTGVTNTEAFF. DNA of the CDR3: TGTGCCAGTAGTCTGTGGACAGGGGTCACGAACACTGAAGCTTTCTTT. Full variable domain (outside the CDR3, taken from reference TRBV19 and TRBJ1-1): DGGITQSPKYLFRKEGQNVTLSCEQNLNHDAMYWYRQDPGQGLRLIYYSQIVNDFQKGDIAEGYSVSREKKESFPLTVTSAQKNPTAFYLCASSLWTGVTNTEAFFGQGTRLTVV.

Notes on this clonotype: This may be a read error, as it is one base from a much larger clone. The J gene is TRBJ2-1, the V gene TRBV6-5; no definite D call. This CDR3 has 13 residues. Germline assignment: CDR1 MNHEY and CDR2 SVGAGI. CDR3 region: CASSYSKRNGQFF. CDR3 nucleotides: TGTGCCAGCAGTTACTCCAAGAGAAATGGGCAGTTCTTC.

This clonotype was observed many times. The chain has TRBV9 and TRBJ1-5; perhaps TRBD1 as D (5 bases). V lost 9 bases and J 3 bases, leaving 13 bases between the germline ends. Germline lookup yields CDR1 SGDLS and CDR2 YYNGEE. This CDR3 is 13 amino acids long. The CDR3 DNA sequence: TGTGCCATTCTGAGGGGACCCAATCAGCCCCAGCATTTT. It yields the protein CAILRGPNQPQHF. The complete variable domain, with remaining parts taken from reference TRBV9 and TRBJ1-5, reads DSGVTQTPKHLITATGQRVTLRCSPRSGDLSVYWYQQSLDQGLQFLIQYYNGEERAKGNILERFSAQQFPDLHSELNLSSLELGDSALYFCAILRGPNQPQHFGDGTRLSIL.

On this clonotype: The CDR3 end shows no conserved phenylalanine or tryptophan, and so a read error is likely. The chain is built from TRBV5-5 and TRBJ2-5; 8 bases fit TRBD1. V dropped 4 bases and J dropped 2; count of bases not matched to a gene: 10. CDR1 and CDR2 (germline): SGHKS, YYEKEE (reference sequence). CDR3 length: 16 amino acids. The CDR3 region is CASSLGQGAIQETQYY. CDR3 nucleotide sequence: TGTGCCAGCAGCCTCGGGCAGGGGGCTATACAAGAGACCCAGTACTAC.

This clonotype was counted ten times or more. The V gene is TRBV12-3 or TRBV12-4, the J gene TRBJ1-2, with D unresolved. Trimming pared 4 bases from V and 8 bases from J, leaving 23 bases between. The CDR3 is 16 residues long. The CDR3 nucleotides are TGTGCCAGCAGTTCTCTAGGGTCCAGGATATATGGGGGCTACACCTTC. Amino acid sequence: CASSSLGSRIYGGYTF.

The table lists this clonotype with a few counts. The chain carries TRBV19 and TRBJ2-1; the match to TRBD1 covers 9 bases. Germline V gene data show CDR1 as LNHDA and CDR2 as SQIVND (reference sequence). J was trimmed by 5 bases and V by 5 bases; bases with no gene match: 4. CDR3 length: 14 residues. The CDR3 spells CASSLTGGNNEQFF. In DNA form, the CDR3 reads TGTGCCAGTAGTCTGACAGGGGGAAACAATGAGCAGTTCTTC.

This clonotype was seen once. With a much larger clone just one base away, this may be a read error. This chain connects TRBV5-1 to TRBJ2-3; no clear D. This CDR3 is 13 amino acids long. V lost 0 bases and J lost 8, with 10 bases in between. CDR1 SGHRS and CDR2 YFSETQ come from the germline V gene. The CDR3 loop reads CASSLVQPGTQYF. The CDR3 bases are TGCGCCAGCAGCTTGGTACAGCCAGGTACGCAGTATTTT.

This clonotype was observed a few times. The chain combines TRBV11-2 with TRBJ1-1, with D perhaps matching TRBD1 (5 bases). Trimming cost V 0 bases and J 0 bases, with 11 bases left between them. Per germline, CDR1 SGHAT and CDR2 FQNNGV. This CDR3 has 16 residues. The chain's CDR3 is CASSLESDTLNTEAFF. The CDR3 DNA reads TGTGCCAGCAGCTTAGAATCGGACACCTTGAACACTGAAGCTTTCTTT.

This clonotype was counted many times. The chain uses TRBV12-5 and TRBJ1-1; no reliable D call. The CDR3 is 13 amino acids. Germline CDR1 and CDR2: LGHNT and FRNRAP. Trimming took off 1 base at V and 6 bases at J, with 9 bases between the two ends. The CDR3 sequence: CASGLDRVPEAFF. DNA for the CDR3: TGTGCTAGTGGTTTGGACCGGGTTCCTGAAGCTTTCTTT.

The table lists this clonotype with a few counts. CDR3 amino acids: CASSQGQGPSYEQYF. DNA for the CDR3: TGCGCCAGCAGCCAGGGACAGGGGCCGTCCTACGAGCAGTACTTC. This chain links TRBV4-3 with TRBJ2-7; 10 nucleotides align to TRBD1. CDR3 length: 15 residues. Germline CDR1 reads LGHNA; CDR2 reads YSLEER. Trimming cost V 3 bases and J 1 base; bases outside gene matches: 3.

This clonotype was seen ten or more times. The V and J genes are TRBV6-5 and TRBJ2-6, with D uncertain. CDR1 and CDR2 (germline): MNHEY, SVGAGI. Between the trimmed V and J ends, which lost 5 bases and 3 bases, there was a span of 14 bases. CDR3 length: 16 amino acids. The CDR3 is CASSLLSLVGANVLTF. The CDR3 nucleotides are TGTGCCAGCAGTCTTCTCTCCCTGGTTGGGGCCAACGTCCTGACTTTC.

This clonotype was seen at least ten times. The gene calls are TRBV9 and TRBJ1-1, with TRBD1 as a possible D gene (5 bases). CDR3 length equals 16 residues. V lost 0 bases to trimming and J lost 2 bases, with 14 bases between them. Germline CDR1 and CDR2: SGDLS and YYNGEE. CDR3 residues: CASSVVEAGPNTEAFF. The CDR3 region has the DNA TGTGCCAGCAGCGTAGTTGAGGCAGGGCCTAACACTGAAGCTTTCTTT.

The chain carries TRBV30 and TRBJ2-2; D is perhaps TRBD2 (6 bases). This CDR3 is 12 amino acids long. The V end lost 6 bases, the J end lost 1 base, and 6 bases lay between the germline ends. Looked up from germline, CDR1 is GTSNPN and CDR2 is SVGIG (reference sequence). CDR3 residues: CACGGNTGELFF. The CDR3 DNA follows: TGTGCCTGCGGGGGGAACACCGGGGAGCTGTTTTTT.

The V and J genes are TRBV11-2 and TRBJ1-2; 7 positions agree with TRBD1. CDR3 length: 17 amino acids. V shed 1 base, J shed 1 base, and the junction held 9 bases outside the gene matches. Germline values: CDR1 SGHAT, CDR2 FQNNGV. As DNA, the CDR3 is TGTGCCAGCAGCTTAGGATCGGACAGGCCGTTTAACTATGGCTACACCTTC. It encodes CASSLGSDRPFNYGYTF.

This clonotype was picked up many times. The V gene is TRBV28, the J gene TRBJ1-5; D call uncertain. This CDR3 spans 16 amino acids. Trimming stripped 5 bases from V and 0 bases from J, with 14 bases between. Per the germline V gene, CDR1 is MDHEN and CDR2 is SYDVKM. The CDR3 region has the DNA TGTGCCAGCAGTAGCCCGGACGGATATAGCAATCAGCCCCAGCATTTT. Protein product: CASSSPDGYSNQPQHF.

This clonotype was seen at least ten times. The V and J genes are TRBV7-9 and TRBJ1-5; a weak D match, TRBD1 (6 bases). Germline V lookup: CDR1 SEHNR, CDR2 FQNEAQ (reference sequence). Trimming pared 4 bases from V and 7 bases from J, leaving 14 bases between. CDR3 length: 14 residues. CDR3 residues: CASSSVGAGQPQHF. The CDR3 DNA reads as TGTGCCAGCAGCTCCGTGGGGGCAGGACAGCCCCAGCATTTT.

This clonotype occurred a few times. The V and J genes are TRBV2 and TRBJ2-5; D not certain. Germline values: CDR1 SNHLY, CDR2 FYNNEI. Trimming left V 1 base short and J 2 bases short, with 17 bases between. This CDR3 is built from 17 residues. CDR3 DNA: TGTGCCAGCAGTGAAGAAGTGGAGTTCGGAATTCAAGAGACCCAGTACTTC. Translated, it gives CASSEEVEFGIQETQYF.

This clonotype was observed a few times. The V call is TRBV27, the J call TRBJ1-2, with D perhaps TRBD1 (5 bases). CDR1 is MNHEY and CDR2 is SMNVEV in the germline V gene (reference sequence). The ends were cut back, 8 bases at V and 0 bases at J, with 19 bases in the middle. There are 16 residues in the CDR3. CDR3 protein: CASSPAGTAANYGYTF. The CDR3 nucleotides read TGTGCCAGCTCTCCGGCCGGGACGGCCGCTAACTATGGCTACACCTTC.

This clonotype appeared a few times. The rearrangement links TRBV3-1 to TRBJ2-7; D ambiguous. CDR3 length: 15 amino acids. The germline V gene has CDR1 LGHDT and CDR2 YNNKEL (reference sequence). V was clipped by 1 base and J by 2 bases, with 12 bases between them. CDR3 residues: CASSQGRVRAYEQYF. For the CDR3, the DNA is TGTGCCAGCAGCCAAGGTAGAGTCCGCGCCTACGAGCAGTACTTC.

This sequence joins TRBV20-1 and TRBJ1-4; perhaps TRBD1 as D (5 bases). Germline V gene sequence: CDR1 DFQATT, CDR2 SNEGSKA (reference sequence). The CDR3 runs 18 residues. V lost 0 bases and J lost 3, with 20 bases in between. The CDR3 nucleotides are TGCAGTGCTAGAGAGCCACTATCGCCAGGGCAGGCTAATGAAAAACTGTTTTTT. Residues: CSAREPLSPGQANEKLFF.

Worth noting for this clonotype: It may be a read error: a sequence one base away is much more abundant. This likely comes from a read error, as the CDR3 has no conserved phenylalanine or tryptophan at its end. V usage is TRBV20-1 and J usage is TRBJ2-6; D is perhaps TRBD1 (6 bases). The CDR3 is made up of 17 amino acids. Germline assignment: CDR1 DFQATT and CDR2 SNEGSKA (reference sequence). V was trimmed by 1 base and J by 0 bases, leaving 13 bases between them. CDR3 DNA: TGCAGTGCTAGAGGTGCAGACAGGTCCTCTGGGGCCAACGTCCTGACTCTC. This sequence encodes CSARGADRSSGANVLTL.

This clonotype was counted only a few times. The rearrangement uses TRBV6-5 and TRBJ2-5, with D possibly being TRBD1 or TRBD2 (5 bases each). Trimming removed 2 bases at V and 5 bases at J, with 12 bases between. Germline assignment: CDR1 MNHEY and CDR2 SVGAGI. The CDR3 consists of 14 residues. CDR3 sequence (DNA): TGTGCCAGCAGTTACCGAGGGGAGCGCGAGACCCAGTACTTC. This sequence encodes CASSYRGERETQYF.

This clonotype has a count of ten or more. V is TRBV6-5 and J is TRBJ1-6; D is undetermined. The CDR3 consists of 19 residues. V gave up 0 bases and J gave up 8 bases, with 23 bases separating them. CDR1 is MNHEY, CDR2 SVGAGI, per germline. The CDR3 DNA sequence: TGTGCCAGCAGTTACTCGATTCCCCAGCCGGGGATCACCTATTCACCCCTCCACTTT. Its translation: CASSYSIPQPGITYSPLHF.

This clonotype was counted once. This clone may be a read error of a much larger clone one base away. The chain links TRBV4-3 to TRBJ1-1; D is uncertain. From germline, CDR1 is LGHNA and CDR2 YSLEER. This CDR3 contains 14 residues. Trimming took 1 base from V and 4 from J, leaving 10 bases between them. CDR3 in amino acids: CASSQGPSGTEAFF. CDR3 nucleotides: TGCGCCAGCAGCCAAGGGCCTTCAGGCACTGAAGCTTTCTTT.